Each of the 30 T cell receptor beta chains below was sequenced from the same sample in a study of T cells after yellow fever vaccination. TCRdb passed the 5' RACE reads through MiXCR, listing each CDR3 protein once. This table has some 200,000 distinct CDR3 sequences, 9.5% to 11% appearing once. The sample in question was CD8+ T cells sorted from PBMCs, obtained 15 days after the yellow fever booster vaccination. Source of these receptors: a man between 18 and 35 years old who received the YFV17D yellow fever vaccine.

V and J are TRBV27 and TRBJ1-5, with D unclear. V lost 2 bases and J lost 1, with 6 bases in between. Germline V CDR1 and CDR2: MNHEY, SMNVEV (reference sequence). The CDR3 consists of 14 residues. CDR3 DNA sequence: TGTGCCAGCAGTTTACGCCTAAGCAATCAGCCCCAGCATTTT. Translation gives CASSLRLSNQPQHF.

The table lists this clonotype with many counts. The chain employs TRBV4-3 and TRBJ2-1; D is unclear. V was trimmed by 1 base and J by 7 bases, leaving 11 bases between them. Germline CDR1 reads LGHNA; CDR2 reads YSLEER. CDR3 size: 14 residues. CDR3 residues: CASSQGGTWNEQFF. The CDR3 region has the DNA TGCGCCAGCAGCCAAGGGGGTACCTGGAATGAGCAGTTCTTC.

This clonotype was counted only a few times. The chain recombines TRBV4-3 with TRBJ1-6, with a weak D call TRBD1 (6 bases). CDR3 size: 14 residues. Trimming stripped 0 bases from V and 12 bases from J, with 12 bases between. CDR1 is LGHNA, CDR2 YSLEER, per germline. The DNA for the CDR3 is TGCGCCAGCAGCCAAGAACGAATGGGACAACCCCTCCACTTT. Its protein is CASSQERMGQPLHF.

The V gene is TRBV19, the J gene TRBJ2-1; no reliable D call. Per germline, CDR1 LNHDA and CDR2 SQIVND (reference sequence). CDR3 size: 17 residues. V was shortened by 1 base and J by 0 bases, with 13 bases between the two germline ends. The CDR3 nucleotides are TGTGCCAGTAGTATAGGGCCGGAAAAGAGCTCCTACAATGAGCAGTTCTTC. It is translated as CASSIGPEKSSYNEQFF.

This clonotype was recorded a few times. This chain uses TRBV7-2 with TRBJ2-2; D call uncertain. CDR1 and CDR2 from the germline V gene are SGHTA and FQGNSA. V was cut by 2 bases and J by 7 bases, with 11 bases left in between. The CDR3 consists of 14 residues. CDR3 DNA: TGTGCCAGCAGCTTATTGCTTGGAAACGGGGAGCTGTTTTTT. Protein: CASSLLLGNGELFF.

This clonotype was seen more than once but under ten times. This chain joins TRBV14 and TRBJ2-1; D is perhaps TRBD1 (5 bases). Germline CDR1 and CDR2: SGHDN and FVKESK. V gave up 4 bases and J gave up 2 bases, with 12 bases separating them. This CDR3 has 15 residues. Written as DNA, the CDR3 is TGTGCCAGCAGCCGGGGCCTACTAACCTACAATGAGCAGTTCTTC. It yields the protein CASSRGLLTYNEQFF.

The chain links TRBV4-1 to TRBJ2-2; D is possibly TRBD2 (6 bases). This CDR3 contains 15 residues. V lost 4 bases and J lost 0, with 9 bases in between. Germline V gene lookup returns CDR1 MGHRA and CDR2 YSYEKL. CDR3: CASSPGVANTGELFF. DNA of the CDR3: TGCGCCAGCAGCCCGGGGGTCGCGAACACCGGGGAGCTGTTTTTT.

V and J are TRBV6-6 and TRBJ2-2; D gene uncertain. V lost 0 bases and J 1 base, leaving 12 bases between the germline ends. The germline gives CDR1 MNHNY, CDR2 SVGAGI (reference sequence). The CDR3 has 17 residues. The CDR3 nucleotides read TGTGCCAGCAGTTACTCGTCCCGCATTCAGAACACCGGGGAGCTGTTTTTT. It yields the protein CASSYSSRIQNTGELFF.

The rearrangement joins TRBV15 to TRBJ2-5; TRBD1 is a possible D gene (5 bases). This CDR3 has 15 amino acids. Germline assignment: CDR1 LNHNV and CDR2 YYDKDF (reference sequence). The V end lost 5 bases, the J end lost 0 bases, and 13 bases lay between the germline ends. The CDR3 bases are TGTGCCACCAGCGCACGGACACAGTACCAAGAGACCCAGTACTTC. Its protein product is CATSARTQYQETQYF. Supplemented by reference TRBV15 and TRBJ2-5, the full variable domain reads DAMVIQNPRYQVTQFGKPVTLSCSQTLNHNVMYWYQQKSSQAPKLLFHYYDKDFNNEADTPDNFQSRRPNTSFCFLDIRSPGLGDTAMYLCATSARTQYQETQYFGPGTRLLVL.

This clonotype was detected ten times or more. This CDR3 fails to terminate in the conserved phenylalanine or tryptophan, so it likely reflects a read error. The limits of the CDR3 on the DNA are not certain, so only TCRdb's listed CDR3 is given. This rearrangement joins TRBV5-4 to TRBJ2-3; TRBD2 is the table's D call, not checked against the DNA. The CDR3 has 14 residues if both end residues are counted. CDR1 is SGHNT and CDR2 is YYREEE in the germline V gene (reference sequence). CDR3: CASSFFGGGESPQV.

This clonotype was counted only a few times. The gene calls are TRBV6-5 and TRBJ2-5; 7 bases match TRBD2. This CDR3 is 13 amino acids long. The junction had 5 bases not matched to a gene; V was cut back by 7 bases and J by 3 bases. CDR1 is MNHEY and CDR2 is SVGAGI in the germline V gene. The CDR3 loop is CASIKRGKETQYF. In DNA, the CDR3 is TGTGCCAGCATCAAGCGGGGAAAAGAGACCCAGTACTTC.

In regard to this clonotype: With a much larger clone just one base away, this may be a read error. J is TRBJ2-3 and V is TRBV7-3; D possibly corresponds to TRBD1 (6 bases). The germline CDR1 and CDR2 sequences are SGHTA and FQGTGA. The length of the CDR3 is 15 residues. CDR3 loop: CAISPLPGGTDTQYF. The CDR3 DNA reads TGTGCCATCAGCCCCTTGCCAGGGGGCACAGATACGCAGTATTTT.

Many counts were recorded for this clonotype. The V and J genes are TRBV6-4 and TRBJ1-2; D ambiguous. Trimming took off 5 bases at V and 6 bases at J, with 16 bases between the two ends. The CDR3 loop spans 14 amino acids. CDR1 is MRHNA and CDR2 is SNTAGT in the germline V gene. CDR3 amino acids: CASSPGSPEDGYTF. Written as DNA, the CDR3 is TGTGCCAGCAGTCCCGGGTCCCCGGAGGATGGCTACACCTTC.

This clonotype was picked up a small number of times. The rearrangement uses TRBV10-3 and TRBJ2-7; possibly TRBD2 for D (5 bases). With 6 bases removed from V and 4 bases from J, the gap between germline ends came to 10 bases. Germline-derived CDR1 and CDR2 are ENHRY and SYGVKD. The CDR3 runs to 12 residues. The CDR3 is CAISEEGYEQYV. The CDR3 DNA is TGTGCCATCAGCGAAGAGGGTTACGAGCAGTACGTC.

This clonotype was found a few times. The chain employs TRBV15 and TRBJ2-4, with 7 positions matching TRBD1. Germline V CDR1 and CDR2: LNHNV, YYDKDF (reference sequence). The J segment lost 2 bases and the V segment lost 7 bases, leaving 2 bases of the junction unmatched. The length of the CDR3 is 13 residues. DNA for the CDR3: TGTGCCACCAAACAGGGGTCCAAAAACATTCAGTACTTC. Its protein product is CATKQGSKNIQYF.

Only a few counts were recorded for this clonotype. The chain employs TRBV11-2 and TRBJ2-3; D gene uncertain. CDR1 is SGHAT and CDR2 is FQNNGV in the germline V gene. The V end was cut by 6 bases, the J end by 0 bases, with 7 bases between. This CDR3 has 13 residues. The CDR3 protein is CASSLYSTDTQYF. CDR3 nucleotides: TGTGCCAGCAGTTTGTACAGCACAGATACGCAGTATTTT.

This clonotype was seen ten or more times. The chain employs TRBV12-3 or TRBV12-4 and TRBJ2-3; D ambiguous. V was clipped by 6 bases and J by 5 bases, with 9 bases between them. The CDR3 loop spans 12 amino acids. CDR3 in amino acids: CASSPDLDTQYF. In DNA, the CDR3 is TGTGCCAGCAGCCCTGACTTAGATACGCAGTATTTT.

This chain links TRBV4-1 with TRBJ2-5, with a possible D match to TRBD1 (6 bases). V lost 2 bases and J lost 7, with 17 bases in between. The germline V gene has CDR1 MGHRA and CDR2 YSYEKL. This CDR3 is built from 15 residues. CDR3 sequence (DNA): TGCGCCAGCAGCCAATCAGAGCAGGGGCCATGGACCCAGTACTTC. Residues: CASSQSEQGPWTQYF.

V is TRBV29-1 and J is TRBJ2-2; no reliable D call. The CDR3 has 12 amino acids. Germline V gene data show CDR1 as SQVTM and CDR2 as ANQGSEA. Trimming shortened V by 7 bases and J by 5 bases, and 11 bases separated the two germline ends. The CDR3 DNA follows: TGCAGCGCCCAATGGCGGACCGGGGAGCTGTTTTTT. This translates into CSAQWRTGELFF.

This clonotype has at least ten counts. CDR3 DNA: TGTGCCAGCAGCACCCAGCGGGGGGCTGGAAAGACCCAGTACTTC. It is translated as CASSTQRGAGKTQYF. This rearrangement joins TRBV4-2 to TRBJ2-5; TRBD2 aligns across 9 bases. The CDR3 runs to 15 residues. V dropped 5 bases and J dropped 6; count of bases not matched to a gene: 10. In germline, CDR1 is LGHNA, CDR2 YNFKEQ.

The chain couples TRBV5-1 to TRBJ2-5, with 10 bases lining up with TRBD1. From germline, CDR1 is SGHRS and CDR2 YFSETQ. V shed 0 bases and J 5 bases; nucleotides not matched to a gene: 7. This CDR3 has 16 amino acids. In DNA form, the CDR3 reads TGCGCCAGCAGCTTGGGACAGGGGGCCCCGGTCGAGACCCAGTACTTC. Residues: CASSLGQGAPVETQYF.

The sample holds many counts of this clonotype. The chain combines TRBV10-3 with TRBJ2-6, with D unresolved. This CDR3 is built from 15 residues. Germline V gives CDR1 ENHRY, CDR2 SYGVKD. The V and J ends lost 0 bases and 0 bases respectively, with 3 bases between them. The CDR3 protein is CAISESSSGANVLTF. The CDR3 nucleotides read TGTGCCATCAGTGAGTCCAGCTCTGGGGCCAACGTCCTGACTTTC.

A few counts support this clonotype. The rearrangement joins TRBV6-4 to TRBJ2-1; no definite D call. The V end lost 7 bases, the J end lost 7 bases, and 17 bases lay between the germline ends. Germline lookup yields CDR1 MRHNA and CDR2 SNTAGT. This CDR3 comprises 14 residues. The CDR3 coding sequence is TGTGCCAGCAAGGTTTCCCCATACGATAATGAGCAGTTCTTC. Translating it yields CASKVSPYDNEQFF.

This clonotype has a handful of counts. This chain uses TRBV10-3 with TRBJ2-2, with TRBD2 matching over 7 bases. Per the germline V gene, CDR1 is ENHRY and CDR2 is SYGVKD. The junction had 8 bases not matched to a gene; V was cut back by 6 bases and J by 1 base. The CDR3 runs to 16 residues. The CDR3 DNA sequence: TGTGCCATCAGAGACCTGGGGGGGAAGAACACCGGGGAGCTGTTTTTT. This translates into CAIRDLGGKNTGELFF.

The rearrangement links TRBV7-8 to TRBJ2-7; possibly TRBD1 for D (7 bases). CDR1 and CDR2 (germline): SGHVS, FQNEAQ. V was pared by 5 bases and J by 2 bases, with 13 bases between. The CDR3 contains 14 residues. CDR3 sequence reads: CASSPGGTAYEQYF. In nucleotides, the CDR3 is TGTGCCAGCAGCCCCGGCGGGACAGCCTACGAGCAGTACTTC.

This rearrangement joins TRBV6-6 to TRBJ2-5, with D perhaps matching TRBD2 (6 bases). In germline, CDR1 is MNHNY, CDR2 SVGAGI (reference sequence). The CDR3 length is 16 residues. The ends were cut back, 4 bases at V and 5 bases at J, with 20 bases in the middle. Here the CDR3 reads CASSSIRRGNLETQYF. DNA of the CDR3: TGTGCCAGCAGTTCTATTCGGCGGGGTAATTTGGAGACCCAGTACTTC.

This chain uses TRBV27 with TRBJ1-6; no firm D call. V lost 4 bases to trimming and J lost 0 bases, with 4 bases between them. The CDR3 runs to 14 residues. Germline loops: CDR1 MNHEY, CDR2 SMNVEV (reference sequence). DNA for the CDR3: TGTGCCAGCAGTTGGGACTCCTATAATTCACCCCTCCACTTT. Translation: CASSWDSYNSPLHF.

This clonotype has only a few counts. The CDR3 sequence is CASSRWTDLGSSGNTIYF. DNA of the CDR3: TGTGCCAGCAGCCGCTGGACAGACCTTGGGTCGTCTGGAAACACCATATATTTT. The J gene is TRBJ1-3, the V gene TRBV7-8; D is perhaps TRBD1 (6 bases). Germline V CDR1 and CDR2: SGHVS, FQNEAQ. CDR3 size: 18 residues. V was pared by 5 bases and J by 1 base, with 21 bases between.

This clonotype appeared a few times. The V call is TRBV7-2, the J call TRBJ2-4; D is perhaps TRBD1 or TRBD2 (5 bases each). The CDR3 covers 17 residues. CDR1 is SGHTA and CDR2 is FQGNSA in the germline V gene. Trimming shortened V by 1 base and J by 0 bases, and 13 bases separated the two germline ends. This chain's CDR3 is CASSLVPWDLAKNIQYF. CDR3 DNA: TGTGCCAGCAGCTTAGTACCCTGGGACCTAGCCAAAAACATTCAGTACTTC. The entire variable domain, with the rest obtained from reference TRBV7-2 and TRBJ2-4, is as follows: GAGVSQSPSNKVTEKGKDVELRCDPISGHTALYWYRQSLGQGLEFLIYFQGNSAPDKSGLPSDRFSAERTGGSVSTLTIQRTQQEDSAVYLCASSLVPWDLAKNIQYFGAGTRLSVL.

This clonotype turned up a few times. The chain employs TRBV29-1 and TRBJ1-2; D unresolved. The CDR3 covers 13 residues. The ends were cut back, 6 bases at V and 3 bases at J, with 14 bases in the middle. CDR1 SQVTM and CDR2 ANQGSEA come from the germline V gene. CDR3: CSVPAVMDYGYTF. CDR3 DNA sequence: TGCAGCGTACCTGCAGTCATGGACTATGGCTACACCTTC.